This T cell receptor beta chain was sequenced in a study of beta chain features in type 1 diabetes. Findings and limits, study-wide: Moderately but significantly shorter TCRB CDR3s were found in Type 1 diabetes patients in all four CD4+ subsets. Type 1 diabetes patients had fewer VDJ junction insertions and more deletions.

Of note for this clone: Antigen specificity is unknown.

The study reverse transcribed the entire isolated RNA, so it sequenced expressed TCRB transcripts. Profiled with immunoSEQ multiplex PCR; TCRdb holds only in-frame clones, not every one. Of roughly 28,000 clones listed, 56% are singletons. This CDR3 is 10 amino acids long. V dropped 3 bases and J dropped 6 bases, with 2 bases sitting between them. Germline CDR1 MNHNY, CDR2 SVGAGI (reference sequence). V is TRBV6-6 and J is TRBJ2-5; D is unclear. What was sequenced was Tregs from blood. This sequence was found in a woman younger than 35 with type 1 diabetes. DNA of the CDR3: TGTGCCAGCAGTTATAAGACCCAGTACTTC. Protein sequence: CASSYKTQYF.